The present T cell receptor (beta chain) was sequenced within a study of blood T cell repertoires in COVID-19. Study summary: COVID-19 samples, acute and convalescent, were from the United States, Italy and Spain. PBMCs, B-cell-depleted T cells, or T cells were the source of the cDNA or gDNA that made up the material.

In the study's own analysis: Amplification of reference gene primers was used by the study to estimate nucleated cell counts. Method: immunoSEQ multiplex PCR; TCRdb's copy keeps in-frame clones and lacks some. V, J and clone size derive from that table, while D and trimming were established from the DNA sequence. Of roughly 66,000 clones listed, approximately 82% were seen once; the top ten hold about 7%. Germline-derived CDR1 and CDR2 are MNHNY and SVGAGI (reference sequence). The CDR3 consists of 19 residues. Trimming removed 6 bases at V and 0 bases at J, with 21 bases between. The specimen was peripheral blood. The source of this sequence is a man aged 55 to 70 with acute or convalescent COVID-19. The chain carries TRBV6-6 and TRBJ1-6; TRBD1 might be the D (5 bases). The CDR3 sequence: CASSSRGIVASSYNSPLHF. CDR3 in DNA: TGTGCCAGCAGCTCCCGGGGGATTGTAGCCTCCTCCTATAATTCACCCCTCCACTTT.